The 27 T cell receptor beta chains given below trace back to one sample, sequenced in a study of T cells after yellow fever vaccination. TCRdb reprocessed the 5' RACE reads via MiXCR and lists one record per CDR3 protein. This table holds a few hundred thousand distinct CDR3 sequences, around 8.1% found once. The sample here was PBMCs, taken about 49 days after the first yellow fever vaccination. The receptor source for this set is a man between 18 and 35 years old who received the YFV17D yellow fever vaccine.

The rearrangement links TRBV2 to TRBJ1-6; TRBD1 matches at 9 bases. The CDR3 runs 15 residues. The V gene end was trimmed by 8 bases and the J gene end by 7 bases; junction bases not matched to a gene: 9. In germline, CDR1 is SNHLY, CDR2 FYNNEI. The CDR3 here is CASGEDRGFNSPLHF. The CDR3 bases are TGTGCCAGCGGGGAGGACAGGGGATTCAATTCACCCCTCCACTTT.

This clonotype was seen a handful of times. V gene TRBV7-2 combines with J gene TRBJ1-1; D is possibly TRBD1 (5 bases). CDR1 is SGHTA, CDR2 FQGNSA, per germline. V shed 4 bases and J shed 12 bases, with 18 bases lying between them. The CDR3 sequence is 13 residues long. The CDR3 region is CASSYPNRPGSFF. The CDR3, as DNA: TGTGCCAGCAGCTACCCAAACAGGCCGGGTTCTTTCTTT.

This clonotype was picked up a small number of times. V gene TRBV27 combines with J gene TRBJ1-1; no firm D call. Looked up from germline, CDR1 is MNHEY and CDR2 is SMNVEV (reference sequence). The CDR3 runs 13 residues. V was pared by 3 bases and J by 4 bases, with 9 bases between. The CDR3 DNA reads TGTGCCAGCAGTTTCCGGGAGAGCACTGAAGCTTTCTTT. This codes for CASSFRESTEAFF.

This clonotype was counted only a few times. An end of the junction differs from the germline gene, which may be a read error. The rearrangement links TRBV6-1 to TRBJ2-5; the D is unclear. Per germline, CDR1 MNHNS and CDR2 SASEGT. This CDR3 has 14 residues. The CDR3 protein is CASRPNLAREAQYF. In nucleotides, the CDR3 is TGTGCCAGCAGGCCTAATCTCGCTCGAGAGGCCCAGTACTTC.

The chain employs TRBV7-6 and TRBJ2-1; D gene uncertain. Per the germline V gene, CDR1 is SGHVS and CDR2 is FNYEAQ. This CDR3 is built from 12 residues. V was shortened by 1 base and J by 13 bases, with 11 bases between the two germline ends. CDR3 in DNA: TGTGCCAGCAGCTTAGGCCCCGGCTCTCAGTTCTTC. It yields the protein CASSLGPGSQFF.

This clonotype has only a few counts. The rearrangement uses TRBV5-5 and TRBJ2-1, with D unclear. V dropped 1 base and J dropped 8 bases, with 7 bases sitting between them. This CDR3 contains 12 residues. Germline CDR1 and CDR2: SGHKS and YYEKEE (reference sequence). The CDR3, as DNA: TGTGCCAGCAGCTTGAGGCAGGATGAGCAGTTCTTC. Protein: CASSLRQDEQFF.

This clonotype was observed a handful of times. The rearrangement links TRBV29-1 to TRBJ1-1; a possible D gene is TRBD1 (6 bases). V was clipped by 4 bases and J by 0 bases, with 12 bases between them. Looked up from germline, CDR1 is SQVTM and CDR2 is ANQGSEA. The CDR3 is 14 residues long. The CDR3 reads CSVGVGGMNTEAFF. The CDR3 nucleotides read TGCAGCGTTGGAGTGGGGGGCATGAACACTGAAGCTTTCTTT.

The rearrangement joins TRBV20-1 to TRBJ2-3; 8 bases map to TRBD2. This CDR3 region has 15 residues. The germline gives CDR1 DFQATT, CDR2 SNEGSKA (reference sequence). V was clipped by 1 base and J by 6 bases; unmatched bases: 9. The CDR3 is CSARVARGGWDTQYF. DNA of the CDR3: TGCAGTGCTAGAGTCGCCCGGGGGGGATGGGATACGCAGTATTTT.

The chain carries TRBV12-3 or TRBV12-4 and TRBJ1-5; D is unresolved. This CDR3 has 15 residues. V lost 3 bases to trimming and J lost 2 bases, with 11 bases between them. The CDR3 nucleotides read TGTGCCAGCAGTTTCTCCCTTGCGGGCAATCAGCCCCAGCATTTT. Amino acid sequence: CASSFSLAGNQPQHF.

CDR3 in amino acids: CASSRPSGLQETQYF. For the CDR3, the DNA is TGTGCCAGCAGCAGACCCTCGGGCCTCCAAGAGACCCAGTACTTC. The J gene is TRBJ2-5, the V gene TRBV21-1; the table's D call, TRBD2, has no DNA check behind it. TRBV21-1 is shown as a pseudogene. This CDR3 contains 15 residues.

V and J are TRBV6-5 and TRBJ2-5; D is unclear. The V gene's germline CDR1 is MNHEY and CDR2 SVGAGI. The V end lost 3 bases, the J end lost 1 base, and 12 bases lay between the germline ends. The CDR3 length is 15 residues. The chain's CDR3 is CASSYFIGFQETQYF. CDR3 nucleotide sequence: TGTGCCAGCAGTTATTTTATAGGATTCCAAGAGACCCAGTACTTC.

The chain joins TRBV6-1 to TRBJ1-1; D is possibly TRBD1 (5 bases). Trimming took 6 bases from V and 0 from J, leaving 11 bases between them. Germline lookup yields CDR1 MNHNS and CDR2 SASEGT. The CDR3 has 14 amino acids. The chain's CDR3 is CASSQQAVNTEAFF. DNA for the CDR3: TGTGCCAGCAGCCAACAGGCGGTGAACACTGAAGCTTTCTTT.

V and J are TRBV6-1 and TRBJ2-3; D gene ambiguous. Trimming left V 9 bases short and J 6 bases short, with 13 bases between. Germline V CDR1 and CDR2: MNHNS, SASEGT. This CDR3 spans 12 amino acids. The CDR3 loop is CASTPGRDTQYF. CDR3 nucleotide sequence: TGTGCCAGTACTCCCGGACGTGATACGCAGTATTTT.

There are a few counts of this clonotype. The J gene is TRBJ2-1, the V gene TRBV5-1; 9 nucleotides match TRBD2. CDR3 length: 16 amino acids. Germline-derived CDR1 and CDR2 are SGHRS and YFSETQ. V shed 4 bases and J 7 bases; nucleotides not matched to a gene: 12. CDR3 nucleotides: TGCGCCAGCAGCACAGGGACTAGCTGGGGAGTGAATGAGCAGTTCTTC. This translates into CASSTGTSWGVNEQFF.

This clonotype has a handful of counts. CDR3 in DNA: TGTGCCAGCAGTGAATTGGGAAGGCGGCAGTTCTTC. Translating it yields CASSELGRRQFF. The V and J genes are TRBV2 and TRBJ2-1; D is undetermined. The V and J ends lost 2 bases and 12 bases respectively, with 11 bases between them. The CDR3 totals 12 residues. CDR1 SNHLY and CDR2 FYNNEI come from the germline V gene.

The CDR3 spells CASSFGQYRDEKLFF. For the CDR3, the DNA is TGTGCCAGCAGTTTTGGCCAATACAGGGACGAAAAACTGTTTTTT. V and J are TRBV28 and TRBJ1-4, with D perhaps matching TRBD1 (6 bases). This CDR3 has 15 amino acids. Per germline, CDR1 MDHEN and CDR2 SYDVKM. The V and J ends lost 3 bases and 8 bases respectively, with 16 bases between them.

This clonotype has only a few counts. This rearrangement joins TRBV4-1 to TRBJ1-4; D unresolved. CDR1 is MGHRA and CDR2 is YSYEKL in the germline V gene. The CDR3 sequence is 15 residues long. Trimming took off 2 bases at V and 3 bases at J, with 10 bases between the two ends. The CDR3 region has the DNA TGCGCCAGCAGCCAAATAGTGTCGTCTAATGAAAAACTGTTTTTT. As protein: CASSQIVSSNEKLFF.

The chain carries TRBV4-1 and TRBJ2-7; D perhaps matches TRBD2 (6 bases). Between the trimmed V and J ends, which lost 4 bases and 9 bases, there was a span of 22 bases. Per the germline V gene, CDR1 is MGHRA and CDR2 is YSYEKL. This CDR3 region has 15 residues. The chain's CDR3 is CASSPDGRDPRRQYF. The CDR3 DNA is TGCGCCAGCAGCCCAGACGGGAGAGACCCCCGGCGGCAGTACTTC.

There are a few counts of this clonotype. This chain links TRBV7-2 with TRBJ2-3, with TRBD2 matching over 11 bases. The trim removed 7 bases at V and 3 bases at J, leaving 3 bases unmatched. The CDR3 length is 14 residues. Germline CDR1 SGHTA, CDR2 FQGNSA. In DNA, the CDR3 is TGTGCCAGCAACCCTAGCGGGGGGACAGATACGCAGTATTTT. This translates into CASNPSGGTDTQYF.

The J gene is TRBJ2-2, the V gene TRBV19; D gene unclear. CDR1 and CDR2 (germline): LNHDA, SQIVND (reference sequence). The CDR3 is 13 residues long. V lost 3 bases and J 3 bases, leaving 5 bases between the germline ends. The CDR3 DNA reads TGTGCCAGTAGTATTGAGGACACCGGGGAGCTGTTTTTT. It is translated as CASSIEDTGELFF.

V and J are TRBV6-6 and TRBJ2-3; a possible D gene is TRBD1 (6 bases). Trimming shortened V by 5 bases and J by 6 bases, and 15 bases separated the two germline ends. Germline-derived CDR1 and CDR2 are MNHNY and SVGAGI (reference sequence). This CDR3 has 14 residues. The CDR3 loop is CASSNRQVWDTQYF. CDR3 coding DNA: TGTGCCAGCAGTAACCGACAGGTTTGGGATACGCAGTATTTT.

This clonotype appeared a few times. This chain uses TRBV12-3 or TRBV12-4 with TRBJ1-2; no clear D gene. Trimming shortened V by 6 bases and J by 9 bases, and 14 bases separated the two germline ends. This CDR3 has 12 residues. The CDR3 nucleotides are TGTGCCAGCAGCAGTACCCATGGTCGCTACACCTTC. Residues: CASSSTHGRYTF.

In DNA, the CDR3 is TGTGCCGTCCGTGACTCTGGAAACACCATATATTTT. Translating gives CAVRDSGNTIYF. The chain links TRBV9 to TRBJ1-3; no definite D call. The CDR3 is 12 residues long. Germline values: CDR1 SGDLS, CDR2 YYNGEE. The germline V and J ends were trimmed by 10 bases and 0 bases, with 8 bases remaining between them.

This clonotype turned up a few times. This chain connects TRBV30 to TRBJ2-1, with 11 bases aligning to TRBD2. The germline V gene encodes CDR1 GTSNPN and CDR2 SVGIG (reference sequence). Unmatched junction bases numbered 4, after V lost 0 bases and J lost 3 bases. The CDR3 runs 16 residues. The CDR3 sequence: CAWSVRGLAVYNEQFF. The CDR3 nucleotides read TGTGCCTGGAGTGTACGGGGACTAGCGGTCTACAATGAGCAGTTCTTC.

This clonotype was found many times. The chain uses TRBV12-3 or TRBV12-4 and TRBJ2-3; 8 positions agree with TRBD2. CDR3 length: 15 residues. V lost 2 bases to trimming and J lost 1 base; unmatched junction nucleotides: 2. The DNA for the CDR3 is TGTGCCAGCAGTTTATGGCGGGGGGGCACAGATACGCAGTATTTT. Protein product: CASSLWRGGTDTQYF.

The chain has TRBV29-1 and TRBJ2-7; tentative D call: TRBD1 (5 bases). The CDR3 runs to 14 residues. V lost 5 bases and J lost 4, with 18 bases in between. CDR1 is SQVTM and CDR2 is ANQGSEA in the germline V gene. Written as DNA, the CDR3 is TGCAGCGTTTACAGGTTACCAACGCCTTACGAGCAGTACGTC. This gives the protein CSVYRLPTPYEQYV.

The V gene is TRBV20-1, the J gene TRBJ1-1; D might be TRBD1 (6 bases). The CDR3 has 14 amino acids. From germline, CDR1 is DFQATT and CDR2 SNEGSKA (reference sequence). Trimming stripped 5 bases from V and 4 bases from J, with 17 bases between. The DNA of the CDR3 is TGCAGTGCTTTCCCTCAGGGGATAAGCACTGAAGCTTTCTTT. Protein product: CSAFPQGISTEAFF.